The source of this TCR beta chain is a study of T cell changes during pregnancy in multiple sclerosis. Profiled with immunoSEQ multiplex PCR; TCRdb holds only in-frame clones, not every one. The sample lists approximately 45,000 clones, around 80% occurring once. The CDR3 runs to 14 residues. Germline CDR1 is MNHNS and CDR2 is SASEGT. The V gene end was trimmed by 6 bases and the J gene end by 4 bases; junction bases not matched to a gene: 8. The sample holds many counts of this clone. The sequences come from CD4+ T cells from peripheral blood mononuclear cells, collected before pregnancy. The chain has TRBV6-1 and TRBJ1-1, with 7 nucleotides matching TRBD1. This TCR was recovered from a female donor with multiple sclerosis, enrolled in a pregnancy study. CDR3 in amino acids: CASRRGAGGTEAFF. CDR3 nucleotides: TGTGCCAGCAGACGCGGGGCAGGGGGCACTGAAGCTTTCTTT.